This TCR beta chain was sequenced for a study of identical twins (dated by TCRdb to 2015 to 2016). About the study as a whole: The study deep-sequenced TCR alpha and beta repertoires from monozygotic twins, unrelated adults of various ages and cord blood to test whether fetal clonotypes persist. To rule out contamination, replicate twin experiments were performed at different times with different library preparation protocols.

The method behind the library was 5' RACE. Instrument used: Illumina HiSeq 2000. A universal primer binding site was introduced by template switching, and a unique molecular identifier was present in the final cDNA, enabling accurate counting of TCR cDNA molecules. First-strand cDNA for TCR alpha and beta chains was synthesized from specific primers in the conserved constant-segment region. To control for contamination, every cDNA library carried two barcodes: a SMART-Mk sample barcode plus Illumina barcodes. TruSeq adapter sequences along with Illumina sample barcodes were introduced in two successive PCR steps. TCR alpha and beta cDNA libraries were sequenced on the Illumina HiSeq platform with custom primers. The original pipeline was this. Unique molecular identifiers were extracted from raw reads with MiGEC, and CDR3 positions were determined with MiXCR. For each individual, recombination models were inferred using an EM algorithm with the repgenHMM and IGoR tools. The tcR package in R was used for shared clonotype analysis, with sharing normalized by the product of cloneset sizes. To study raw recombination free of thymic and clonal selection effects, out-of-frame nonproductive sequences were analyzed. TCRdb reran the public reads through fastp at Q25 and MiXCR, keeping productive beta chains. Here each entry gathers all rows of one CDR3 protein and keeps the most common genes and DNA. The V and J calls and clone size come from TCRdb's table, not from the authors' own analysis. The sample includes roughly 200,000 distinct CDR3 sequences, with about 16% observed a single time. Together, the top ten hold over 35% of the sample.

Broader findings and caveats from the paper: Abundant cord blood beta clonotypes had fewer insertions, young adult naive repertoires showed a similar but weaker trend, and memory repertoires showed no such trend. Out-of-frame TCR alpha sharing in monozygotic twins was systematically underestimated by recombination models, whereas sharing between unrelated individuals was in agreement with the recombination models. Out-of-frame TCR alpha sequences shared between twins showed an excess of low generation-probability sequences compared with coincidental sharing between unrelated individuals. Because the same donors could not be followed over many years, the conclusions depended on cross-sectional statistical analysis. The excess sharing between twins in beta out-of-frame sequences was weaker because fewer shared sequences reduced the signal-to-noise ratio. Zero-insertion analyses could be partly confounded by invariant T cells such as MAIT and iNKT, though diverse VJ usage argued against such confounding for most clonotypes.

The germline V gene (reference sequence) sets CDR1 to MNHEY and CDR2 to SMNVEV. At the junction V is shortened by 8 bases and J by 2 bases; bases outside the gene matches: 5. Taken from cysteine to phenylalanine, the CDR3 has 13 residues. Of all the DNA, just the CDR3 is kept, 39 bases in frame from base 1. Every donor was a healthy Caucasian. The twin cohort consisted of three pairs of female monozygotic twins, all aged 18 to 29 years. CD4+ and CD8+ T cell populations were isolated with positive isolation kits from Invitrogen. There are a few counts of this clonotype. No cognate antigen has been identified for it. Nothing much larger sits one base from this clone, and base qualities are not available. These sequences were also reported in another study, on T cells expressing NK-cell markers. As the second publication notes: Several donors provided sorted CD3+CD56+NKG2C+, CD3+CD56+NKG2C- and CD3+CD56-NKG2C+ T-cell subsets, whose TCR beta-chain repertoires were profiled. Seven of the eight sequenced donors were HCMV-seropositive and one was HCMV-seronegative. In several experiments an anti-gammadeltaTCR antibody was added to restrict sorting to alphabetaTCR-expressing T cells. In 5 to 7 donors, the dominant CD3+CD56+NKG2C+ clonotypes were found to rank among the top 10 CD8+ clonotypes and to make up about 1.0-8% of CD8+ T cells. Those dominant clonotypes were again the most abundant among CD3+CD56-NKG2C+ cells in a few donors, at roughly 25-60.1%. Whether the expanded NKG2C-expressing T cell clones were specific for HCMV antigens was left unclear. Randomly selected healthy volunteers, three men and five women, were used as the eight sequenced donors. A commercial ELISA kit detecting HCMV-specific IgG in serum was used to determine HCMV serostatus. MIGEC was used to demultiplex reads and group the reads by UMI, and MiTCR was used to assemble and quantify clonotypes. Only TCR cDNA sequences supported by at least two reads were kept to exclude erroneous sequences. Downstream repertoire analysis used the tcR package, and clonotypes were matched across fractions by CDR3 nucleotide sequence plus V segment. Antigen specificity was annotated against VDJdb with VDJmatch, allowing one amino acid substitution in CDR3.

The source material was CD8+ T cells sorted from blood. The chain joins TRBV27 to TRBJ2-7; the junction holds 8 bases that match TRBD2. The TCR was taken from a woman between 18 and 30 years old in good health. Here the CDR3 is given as CASGRLAPYEQYF. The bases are TGTGCCAGCGGAAGACTAGCGCCCTACGAGCAGTACTTC.